This T cell receptor (beta chain) was documented in a study of shared clonotypes between healthy human individuals. With regard to this clone: The antigen remains unidentified. In the same sample, other DNA sequences code for this CDR3.

Germline-derived CDR1 and CDR2 are MDHEN and SYDVKM. J was trimmed by 0 bases and V by 11 bases; bases with no gene match: 4. This CDR3 has 12 amino acids. Repertoires were generated with immunoSEQ multiplex PCR, while TCRdb's copy carries only in-frame clones and drops some. Of 2,500,000 or so clones in the sample, 80% to 95% were seen once. Study-wide results and caveats: Estimated richness values were generally larger in naive subsets than in memory subsets.

The sequencing input was naive CD4+ T cells from PBMCs. The subset: CD45RA+ positively selected. This chain connects TRBV28 to TRBJ2-7, with 7 bases lining up with TRBD2. The receptor's source is a man aged 18 to 29 in good health. Some clones in this sample may be carry-over from other donors' samples. This CDR3 reads CASSGVSYEQYF. In nucleotides, the CDR3 is TGTGCCTCGAGCGGGGTCTCCTACGAGCAGTACTTC.